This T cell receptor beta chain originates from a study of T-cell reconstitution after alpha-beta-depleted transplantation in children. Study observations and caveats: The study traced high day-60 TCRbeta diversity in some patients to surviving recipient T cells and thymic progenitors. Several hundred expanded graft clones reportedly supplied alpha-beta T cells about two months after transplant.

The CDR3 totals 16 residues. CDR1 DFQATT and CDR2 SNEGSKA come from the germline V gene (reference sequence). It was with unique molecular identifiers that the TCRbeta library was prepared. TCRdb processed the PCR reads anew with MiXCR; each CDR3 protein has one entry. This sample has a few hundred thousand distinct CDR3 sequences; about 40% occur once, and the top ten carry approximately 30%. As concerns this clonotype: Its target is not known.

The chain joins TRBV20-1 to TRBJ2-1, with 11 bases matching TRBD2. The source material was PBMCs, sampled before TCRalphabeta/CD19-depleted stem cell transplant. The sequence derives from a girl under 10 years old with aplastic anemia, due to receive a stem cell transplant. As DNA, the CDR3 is TGCTGCGCTAGGGGGGGACCGGGACTAGCGGACAATGAGCAGTTCTTC. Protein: CCARGGPGLADNEQFF.